The sequence of this TCR beta chain was determined in a study of identifying expanded T cells in peripheral blood. From germline, CDR1 is PRHDT and CDR2 FYEKMQ (reference sequence). CDR3 length equals 13 residues. V dropped 5 bases and J dropped 7; count of bases not matched to a gene: 4. Sequencing used immunoSEQ multiplex PCR; TCRdb keeps in-frame clones, though not all of them. The table includes about 81,000 clones, 84% detected once. The rearrangement uses TRBV13 and TRBJ1-5, with 8 bases lining up with TRBD1. The TCR was taken from a person aged 18 to 70 in good health. Sample: blood. In DNA, the CDR3 is TGTGCCAGCAGCCTGGACAGGGCACAGCCCCAGCATTTT. It yields the protein CASSLDRAQPQHF. Drawing the rest from reference TRBV13 and TRBJ1-5, the complete variable domain is AAGVIQSPRHLIKEKRETATLKCYPIPRHDTVYWYQQGPGQDPQFLISFYEKMQSDKGSIPDRFSAQQFSDYHSELNMSSLELGDSALYFCASSLDRAQPQHFGDGTRLSIL.